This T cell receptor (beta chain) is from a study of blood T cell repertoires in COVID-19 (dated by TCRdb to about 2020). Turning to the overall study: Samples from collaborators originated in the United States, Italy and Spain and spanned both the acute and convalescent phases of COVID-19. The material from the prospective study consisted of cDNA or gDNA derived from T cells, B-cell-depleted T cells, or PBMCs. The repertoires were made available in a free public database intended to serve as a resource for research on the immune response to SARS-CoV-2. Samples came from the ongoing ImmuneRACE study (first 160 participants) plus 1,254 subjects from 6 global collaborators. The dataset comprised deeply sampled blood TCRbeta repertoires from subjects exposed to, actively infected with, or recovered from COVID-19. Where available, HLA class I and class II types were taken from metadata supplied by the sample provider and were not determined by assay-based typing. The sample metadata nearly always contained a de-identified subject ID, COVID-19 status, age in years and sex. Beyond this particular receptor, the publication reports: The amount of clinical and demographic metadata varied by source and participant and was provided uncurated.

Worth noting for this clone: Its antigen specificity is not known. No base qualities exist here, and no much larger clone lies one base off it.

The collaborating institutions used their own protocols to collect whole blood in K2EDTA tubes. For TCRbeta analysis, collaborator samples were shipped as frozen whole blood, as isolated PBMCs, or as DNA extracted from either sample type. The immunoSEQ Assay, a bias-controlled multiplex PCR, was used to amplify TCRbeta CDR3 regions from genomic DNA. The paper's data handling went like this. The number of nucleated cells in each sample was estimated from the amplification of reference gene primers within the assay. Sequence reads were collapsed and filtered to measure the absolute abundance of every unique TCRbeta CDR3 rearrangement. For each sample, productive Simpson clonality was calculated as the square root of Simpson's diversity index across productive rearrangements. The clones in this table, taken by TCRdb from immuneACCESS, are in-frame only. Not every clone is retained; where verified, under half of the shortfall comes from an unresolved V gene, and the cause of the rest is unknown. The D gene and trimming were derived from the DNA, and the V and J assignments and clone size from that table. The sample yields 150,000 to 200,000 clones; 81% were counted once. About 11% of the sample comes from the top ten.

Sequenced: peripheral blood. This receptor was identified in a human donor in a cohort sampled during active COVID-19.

The sequence in DNA is TGTGCCAGCAGTCAAACTACCGCGGGACAGGGATATGGCTACACCTTC. Translated, this is CASSQTTAGQGYGYTF. Rearrangement joined TRBV2 to TRBJ1-2; 9 junctional bases match TRBD1. Trimming takes 5 bases off V and 5 bases off J; junction bases not matched to a gene: 12. Including the terminal cysteine and phenylalanine, the CDR3 comprises 16 residues. Solely the CDR3 DNA is kept, with 48 bases framed from the first base. Taken from the germline V gene, the CDR1 and CDR2 loops are SNHLY and FYNNEI. Reference TRBV2 and TRBJ1-2 genes cover what lies past the CDR3, so the full variable domain is EPEVTQTPSHQVTQMGQEVILRCVPISNHLYFYWYRQILGQKVEFLVSFYNNEISEKSEIFDDQFSVERPDGSNFTLKIRSTKLEDSAMYFCASSQTTAGQGYGYTFGSGTRLTVV.